The rows below give T cell receptor beta chains drawn from one sample of a study of OX40 agonist ivuxolimab in advanced cancers. Sequencing was performed with immunoSEQ multiplex PCR; in TCRdb, only in-frame clones are kept and a portion is missing. This repertoire shows about 56,000 clones, approximately 80% found once; its top ten account for roughly 3.7%. The sample was CD4+ or CD8+ T cells sorted from blood, taken in a trial of the OX40 agonist ivuxolimab. These receptors came from an adult with an advanced solid tumor such as melanoma, head and neck, liver or kidney cancer. CDR3s include the opening cysteine and the closing phenylalanine or tryptophan. The D gene is left open where the match is weak. Rows may omit the clone size; those that give it use once, few, many or a size class.

cdr3_length	d_call	clone_size	v_call	j_call	cdr3_aa	cdr3_nt
16	.	.	TRBV5-1	TRBJ2-1	CASSAPSLSSYNEQFF	TGCGCCAGCAGCGCCCCTAGCCTTAGCTCCTACAATGAGCAGTTCTTC
11	.	.	TRBV7-2	TRBJ2-7	CASSSQFNVYF	TGTGCCAGCAGCTCCCAGTTTAACGTGTACTTC
15	.	.	TRBV7-3	TRBJ2-5	CASSLTTGTRETQYF	TGTGCCAGCAGCTTGACCACAGGGACCCGGGAGACCCAGTACTTC
16	TRBD1	once	TRBV5-1	TRBJ2-2	CASSPGRGGNTGELFF	TGCGCCAGCAGCCCGGGGAGAGGGGGCAACACCGGGGAGCTGTTTTTT
13	.	.	TRBV7-2	TRBJ2-5	CASSPHADETQYF	TGTGCCAGCAGCCCCCACGCCGACGAGACCCAGTACTTC
17	TRBD1	.	TRBV9	TRBJ1-6	CASSAPGGRLYNSPLHF	TGTGCCAGCAGCGCCCCAGGGGGCCGACTCTATAATTCACCCCTCCACTTT
15	TRBD1	.	TRBV7-2	TRBJ2-3	CASSQQGAGTDTQYF	TGTGCCAGCAGCCAACAGGGGGCTGGCACAGATACGCAGTATTTT
14	TRBD1	once	TRBV6-5	TRBJ1-1	CASSTGQGTTEAFF	TGTGCCAGCAGTACCGGACAGGGGACGACTGAAGCTTTCTTT
18	TRBD2	.	TRBV19	TRBJ2-2	CASSIDYSGGLSTGELFF	TGTGCCAGTAGTATAGATTATAGCGGGGGGCTCAGCACCGGGGAGCTGTTTTTT
15	.	.	TRBV11-2	TRBJ2-7	CASSLEPLTFYEQYF	TGTGCCAGCAGCTTAGAGCCTCTGACCTTCTACGAGCAGTACTTC